What follows are 20 T cell receptor beta chains derived from one specimen sequenced in a study of control samples from healthy donors and cancer patients (dated by TCRdb to 2019 to 2021). Library preparation was by the immunoSEQ multiplex PCR assay. TCRdb mirrors the immuneACCESS table, restricted to in-frame sequences. Some clones are absent from its copies; in checked studies, under half trace to an unresolved V gene, and the reason for the others is unknown. The sample table records more than 25,000 clones; about 85% of these occur just once. In total, the top ten clones hold 3% to 5% of the sample. Material for sequencing was formalin-fixed, paraffin-embedded tissue. All receptors come from a female donor with melanoma.

The rearrangement joins TRBV7-2 to TRBJ1-2; 10 bases map to TRBD1. This CDR3 has 16 residues. CDR1 SGHTA and CDR2 FQGNSA come from the germline V gene. With V trimmed by 5 bases and J by 4 bases, 10 bases remained unmatched. The CDR3 sequence: CASSRPGTGVIYGYTF. The CDR3 DNA reads as TGTGCCAGCAGCCGTCCCGGGACAGGGGTCATCTATGGCTACACCTTC.

The chain combines TRBV5-4 with TRBJ2-1, with 9 bases fitting TRBD1. CDR1 is SGHNT and CDR2 is YYREEE in the germline V gene (reference sequence). The J segment lost 6 bases and the V segment lost 1 base, leaving 14 bases of the junction unmatched. This CDR3 is built from 18 residues. CDR3 loop: CASSLKRAGTGSPNEQFF. The DNA for the CDR3 is TGTGCCAGCAGCTTGAAACGCGCCGGGACAGGGTCCCCCAATGAGCAGTTCTTC.

In DNA form, the CDR3 reads TGTGCCAGCAGATCAGGTCAGGGCTACACCTTC. Protein sequence: CASRSGQGYTF. This rearrangement joins TRBV12-3 or TRBV12-4 to TRBJ1-2; D ambiguous. The V and J ends lost 6 bases and 8 bases respectively, with 10 bases between them. The CDR3 has 11 amino acids.

The chain carries TRBV12-3 or TRBV12-4 and TRBJ1-5, with D tentatively TRBD1 (6 bases). The CDR3 extends over 12 amino acids. Trimming left V 6 bases short and J 6 bases short, with 9 bases between. CDR3 DNA sequence: TGTGCCAGCAGAAGGACAGTTCAGCCCCAGCATTTT. It translates to CASRRTVQPQHF.

This chain connects TRBV2 to TRBJ1-2, with 7 bases lining up with TRBD1. CDR1 and CDR2 (germline): SNHLY, FYNNEI. V gave up 4 bases and J gave up 5 bases; unmatched junction bases: 7. There are 14 residues in the CDR3. CDR3 DNA: TGTGCCAGCAGTGGGGACAGCACTTCGTATGGCTACACCTTC. It codes for CASSGDSTSYGYTF.

V gene TRBV7-2 combines with J gene TRBJ2-7; D gene ambiguous. V lost 2 bases and J lost 7, with 9 bases in between. The CDR3 spans 12 residues. Germline CDR1 reads SGHTA; CDR2 reads FQGNSA. The CDR3 reads CASSLPRREQYF. The DNA of the CDR3 is TGTGCCAGCAGCTTACCTCGGCGGGAGCAGTACTTC.

The V gene is TRBV19, the J gene TRBJ2-3; D is perhaps TRBD2 (5 bases). V dropped 0 bases and J dropped 10 bases, with 8 bases sitting between them. The CDR3 runs to 12 residues. Germline V lookup: CDR1 LNHDA, CDR2 SQIVND (reference sequence). The CDR3 region has the DNA TGTGCCAGTAGTATAGATGGAGGTGCGCAGTATTTT. It yields the protein CASSIDGGAQYF.

This chain joins TRBV15 and TRBJ1-5, with TRBD1 as a possible D gene (6 bases). Germline loops: CDR1 LNHNV, CDR2 YYDKDF (reference sequence). The CDR3 loop spans 14 amino acids. V was shortened by 5 bases and J by 11 bases, with 19 bases between the two germline ends. The CDR3 sequence: CATSGRTVSPSQHF. The CDR3 nucleotides are TGTGCCACCAGCGGCCGGACAGTTTCCCCGTCCCAGCATTTT.

V is TRBV5-4 and J is TRBJ2-5; no clear D gene. Germline CDR1 is SGHNT and CDR2 is YYREEE (reference sequence). This CDR3 is 14 amino acids long. V lost 2 bases to trimming and J lost 4 bases, with 12 bases between them. The CDR3 loop reads CASSFGNDRETQYF. DNA for the CDR3: TGTGCCAGCAGCTTTGGGAACGATAGAGAGACCCAGTACTTC.

V and J are TRBV19 and TRBJ2-3; 14 nucleotides line up with TRBD2. Losses at the gene ends were 5 bases for V and 4 bases for J; bases not matched to a gene: 2. This CDR3 comprises 15 residues. Germline V gives CDR1 LNHDA, CDR2 SQIVND (reference sequence). The CDR3 nucleotides are TGTGCCAGTAGTGAGGGACTAGCGGGAGCAGATACGCAGTATTTT. It is translated as CASSEGLAGADTQYF. Filled out from reference TRBV19 and TRBJ2-3, the complete variable domain reads DGGITQSPKYLFRKEGQNVTLSCEQNLNHDAMYWYRQDPGQGLRLIYYSQIVNDFQKGDIAEGYSVSREKKESFPLTVTSAQKNPTAFYLCASSEGLAGADTQYFGPGTRLTVL.

This rearrangement joins TRBV7-9 to TRBJ2-7, with TRBD2 as a possible D gene (6 bases). This CDR3 is built from 13 residues. Germline assignment: CDR1 SEHNR and CDR2 FQNEAQ (reference sequence). Trimming took off 10 bases at V and 5 bases at J, with 18 bases between the two ends. CDR3 loop: CATTTGSSNEQYF. CDR3 bases: TGTGCCACTACGACCGGGAGTTCCAACGAGCAGTACTTC.

This chain links TRBV5-1 with TRBJ1-1, with 7 bases that match TRBD1. V lost 4 bases, J lost 1 base, and 4 bases stayed unmatched. Looked up from germline, CDR1 is SGHRS and CDR2 is YFSETQ. CDR3 length: 14 residues. CDR3 DNA: TGCGCCAGCAGCCCGGGACAGCCGAACACTGAAGCTTTCTTT. This gives the protein CASSPGQPNTEAFF.

This chain connects TRBV27 to TRBJ1-1; 11 nucleotides agree with TRBD1. Unmatched junction bases numbered 4, after V lost 2 bases and J lost 5 bases. The CDR3 is made up of 15 amino acids. Per the germline V gene, CDR1 is MNHEY and CDR2 is SMNVEV (reference sequence). The CDR3 nucleotides are TGTGCCAGCAGTTTAACCGGGACAGGGGGAACTGAAGCTTTCTTT. The encoded protein is CASSLTGTGGTEAFF.

Regarding this clone: This may stem from a read error, because a much larger clone lies one nucleotide away. This chain joins TRBV2 and TRBJ2-7, with 8 nucleotides matching TRBD1. CDR3 length: 15 residues. Germline CDR1 SNHLY, CDR2 FYNNEI. The V gene end was trimmed by 5 bases and the J gene end by 6 bases; junction bases not matched to a gene: 12. In DNA form, the CDR3 reads TGTGCCAGCAGTTCGGGACAGGTAATTCTTAGCGAGCAGTACTTC. As protein: CASSSGQVILSEQYF.

The rearrangement uses TRBV30 and TRBJ2-1, with unresolved D. The CDR3 has 11 residues. The germline V and J ends were trimmed by 2 bases and 8 bases, with 7 bases remaining between them. Germline CDR1 GTSNPN, CDR2 SVGIG (reference sequence). For the CDR3, the DNA is TGTGCCTGGAGTTTGGTCGATGAGCAGTTCTTC. The encoded protein is CAWSLVDEQFF.

V and J are TRBV12-3 or TRBV12-4 and TRBJ1-5; D remains unclear. Trimming cost V 3 bases and J 7 bases, with 10 bases left between them. This CDR3 contains 13 residues. CDR3 in DNA: TGTGCCAGCAGTTTTGAACGGAACCAGCCCCAGCATTTT. It is translated as CASSFERNQPQHF.

By frequency in the sample, this clone is medium-sized. The same CDR3 can be traced to other DNA sequences in this sample. The chain links TRBV2 to TRBJ1-6; TRBD1 matches at 10 bases. Germline V gene sequence: CDR1 SNHLY, CDR2 FYNNEI. There are 12 residues in the CDR3. The CDR3 DNA is TGTACAACCGGACAGGGGGGGTCACCCCTCCACTTT. Translating gives CTTGQGGSPLHF.

The genes are TRBV6-5 and TRBJ2-1; TRBD2 agrees at 7 bases. Germline CDR1 reads MNHEY; CDR2 reads SVGAGI. The CDR3 consists of 14 residues. Trimming took 8 bases from V and 8 from J; bases not matched to a gene: 12. The DNA for the CDR3 is TGTGCCAGCCACGAGGGCGGGAGAGGATATGAGCAGTTCTTC. This codes for CASHEGGRGYEQFF.

The rearrangement joins TRBV7-2 to TRBJ2-7; the D gene is possibly TRBD2 (6 bases). The V gene's germline CDR1 is SGHTA and CDR2 FQGNSA. The V end lost 1 base, the J end lost 7 bases, and 14 bases lay between the germline ends. The CDR3 extends over 14 amino acids. CDR3 nucleotide sequence: TGTGCCAGCAGCTTAGTGAGGGAGGCGAGTGAGCAGTACTTC. Its translation is CASSLVREASEQYF.

Turning to this clone: At one boundary the junction diverges from the germline segment, which might be a read error. The CDR3: CVSSLDSLRNTIYF. For the CDR3, the DNA is TGTGTCAGCAGCTTAGACAGTCTAAGAAACACCATATATTTT. This chain links TRBV5-5 with TRBJ1-3, with a possible D match to TRBD1 (5 bases). The CDR3 loop spans 14 amino acids. Germline-derived CDR1 and CDR2 are SGHKS and YYEKEE (reference sequence).